Listed below are T cell receptor beta chains from one sample, sequenced in a study of blood T cell repertoires in COVID-19. Assay used: immunoSEQ multiplex PCR; TCRdb lists only in-frame clones, some missing. In the table there are 250,000 or so clones, about 90% of which are singletons. What was sequenced was PBMCs or T cells enriched from blood (not recorded which). The receptors stem from a human donor in a cohort exposed to, infected with or recovered from COVID-19 (not recorded which). The donor label of this sample is uncertain. Each CDR3 is given with its conserved first and last residue. Fields, in order: V gene, D gene, clone size, CDR3 length, J gene, CDR3 protein, CDR3 DNA. The D gene is left open where the match is weak. A row's size may be missing; if present it is once, few, many or a size class.

TRBV7-3	TRBD1	-	18	TRBJ2-2	CASSLSRRGTVNTGELFF	TGTGCCAGCAGCTTAAGTAGGAGAGGGACAGTGAACACCGGGGAGCTGTTTTTT
TRBV7-9	-	few	12	TRBJ1-1	CASSLSFSEAFF	TGTGCCAGCAGCTTGTCCTTCTCTGAAGCTTTCTTT
TRBV2	TRBD1	-	16	TRBJ1-2	CASISDSGGFNYGYTF	TGTGCCAGCATCTCAGACTCAGGGGGATTTAACTATGGCTACACCTTC
TRBV5-1	-	once	13	TRBJ1-1	CASSLNAGQEAFF	TGCGCCAGCAGCTTGAATGCGGGGCAAGAAGCTTTCTTT
TRBV7-8	-	-	13	TRBJ1-1	CASSLVTNTEAFF	TGTGCCAGCAGCTTAGTTACAAACACTGAAGCTTTCTTT
TRBV24-1	-	-	15	TRBJ1-2	CATSDGDTDPRGYTF	TGTGCCACCAGTGATGGGGACACCGACCCCAGGGGCTACACCTTC
TRBV2	-	-	15	TRBJ2-4	CASILDSLAKNIQYF	TGTGCCAGCATCTTGGACAGCCTAGCCAAAAACATTCAGTACTTC
TRBV5-6	TRBD1	-	14	TRBJ1-2	CASSWDRSNYGYTF	TGTGCCAGCAGCTGGGACAGAAGTAACTATGGCTACACCTTC
TRBV7-9	-	-	16	TRBJ1-1	CASSYPYKRGLTEAFF	TGTGCCAGCAGCTACCCCTATAAGAGGGGACTAACTGAAGCTTTCTTT
TRBV5-5	-	-	14	TRBJ1-1	CASSLTAMNTEAFF	TGTGCCAGCAGCTTGACAGCCATGAACACTGAAGCTTTCTTT
TRBV7-2	-	-	13	TRBJ2-7	CASSSGLSYEQYF	TGTGCCAGCAGCTCGGGACTGAGTTACGAGCAGTACTTC
TRBV10-3	-	-	11	TRBJ1-4	CASSGNEKLFF	TGTGCCAGCTCGGGTAATGAAAAACTGTTTTTT
TRBV30	-	-	15	TRBJ1-1	CAWSDHHRRNTEAFF	TGTGCCTGGAGTGATCATCACAGGAGGAACACTGAAGCTTTCTTT
TRBV4-1	-	-	16	TRBJ1-1	CASNDRGAGGHTEAFF	TGCGCCAGCAACGATAGGGGCGCGGGAGGCCACACTGAAGCTTTCTTT
TRBV5-6	TRBD1	-	15	TRBJ1-2	CASSQSGGRSYGYTF	TGTGCCAGCAGCCAATCAGGGGGCCGGAGCTATGGCTACACCTTC
TRBV2	-	-	13	TRBJ1-4	CAKSDSRGEKLFF	TGTGCCAAATCGGACTCTAGAGGTGAAAAACTGTTTTTT
TRBV5-1	TRBD1	-	14	TRBJ1-4	CASSSTGGIEKLFF	TGCGCCAGCAGCTCGACAGGGGGTATTGAAAAACTGTTTTTT
TRBV4-2	-	-	15	TRBJ2-5	CASSQEAGSLETQYF	TGTGCCAGCAGCCAAGAGGCAGGGTCGCTGGAGACCCAGTACTTC
TRBV6-4	TRBD2	-	15	TRBJ2-1	CASSSTSGGVIEQFF	TGTGCCAGCAGTTCGACTAGCGGGGGGGTGATTGAGCAGTTCTTC
TRBV5-1	TRBD1	-	14	TRBJ1-2	CASSLNTGATGYTF	TGCGCCAGCAGCTTAAATACAGGGGCGACCGGCTACACCTTC
TRBV9	-	-	14	TRBJ2-1	CASSVTGSYNEQFF	TGTGCCAGCAGCGTAACAGGCTCCTACAATGAGCAGTTCTTC
TRBV2	-	-	12	TRBJ1-3	CASSLLGNTIYF	TGTGCCAGCAGTCTATTAGGAAACACCATATATTTT
TRBV25-1	-	once	14	TRBJ2-5	CASSDPGGDETQYF	TGTGCCAGCAGTGATCCCGGAGGGGACGAGACCCAGTACTTC
TRBV5-1	-	-	13	TRBJ1-5	CASSLESDQPQHF	TGCGCCAGCAGCTTGGAGTCAGATCAGCCCCAGCATTTT
TRBV24-1	TRBD2	-	13	TRBJ2-7	CATSDWTSREQYF	TGTGCCACCAGTGATTGGACTAGCCGCGAGCAGTACTTC
TRBV7-6	TRBD2	-	17	TRBJ2-2	CASPPAGGALGTGELFF	TGTGCCAGCCCTCCGGCGGGGGGGGCCCTGGGCACCGGGGAGCTGTTTTTT
TRBV7-8	-	-	14	TRBJ1-2	CASSLAQGYYGYTF	TGTGCCAGCAGCTTAGCCCAGGGATACTATGGCTACACCTTC
TRBV27	TRBD1	-	16	TRBJ2-7	CASSISGTGITYEQYF	TGTGCCAGCAGTATTTCCGGGACAGGGATTACCTACGAGCAGTACTTC
TRBV14	-	-	16	TRBJ2-1	CASSHGTGTPYNEQFF	TGTGCCAGCAGCCATGGGACCGGGACACCTTACAATGAGCAGTTCTTC
TRBV9	TRBD1	-	15	TRBJ2-7	CASSLDRGLWYEQYF	TGTGCCAGCAGCCTCGACAGGGGACTCTGGTACGAGCAGTACTTC
TRBV4-1	-	few	15	TRBJ1-2	CASSQVAREDNGYTF	TGCGCCAGCAGCCAAGTTGCCCGGGAGGATAATGGCTACACCTTC
TRBV2	TRBD2	-	14	TRBJ2-3	CASSGLVVADTQYF	TGTGCCAGCAGCGGACTAGTAGTAGCAGATACGCAGTATTTT
TRBV19	-	-	13	TRBJ1-3	CASSEDRSSTIYF	TGTGCCAGTAGTGAAGACAGGTCGAGCACCATATATTTT
TRBV7-2	-	-	14	TRBJ1-1	CASSLPGPNTEAFF	TGTGCCAGCAGCTTACCAGGGCCCAACACTGAAGCTTTCTTT
TRBV10-2	-	many	13	TRBJ2-7	CASEPGKGYEQYF	TGCGCCAGTGAGCCAGGTAAAGGCTACGAGCAGTACTTC
TRBV7-9	-	-	12	TRBJ1-2	CASGTGNYGYTF	TGTGCCAGCGGCACAGGGAACTATGGCTACACCTTC
TRBV2	TRBD1	-	15	TRBJ1-1	CASRRDRGRVDEAFF	TGTGCCAGTCGCCGGGACAGGGGGCGCGTTGATGAAGCTTTCTTT
TRBV19	TRBD2	-	16	TRBJ2-2	CASSFTSGAPSGELFF	TGTGCCAGTAGTTTCACTAGCGGGGCCCCCTCCGGGGAGCTGTTTTTT
TRBV18	TRBD2	once	15	TRBJ2-2	CASSPTSGGTGELFF	TGTGCCAGCTCACCAACTAGCGGGGGCACCGGGGAGCTGTTTTTT
TRBV4-2	TRBD2	-	16	TRBJ2-7	CASSQDHGLAGLGQYF	TGTGCCAGCAGCCAAGATCACGGGCTAGCGGGGCTCGGGCAGTACTTC
TRBV14	TRBD1	-	16	TRBJ1-2	CASSPLWTGKRGGYTF	TGTGCCAGCAGCCCCTTGTGGACAGGGAAAAGGGGTGGCTACACCTTC
TRBV27	-	-	16	TRBJ1-2	CASSSSPALGLYGYTF	TGTGCCAGCAGTTCCTCCCCGGCCCTGGGGCTCTATGGCTACACCTTC
TRBV10-2	TRBD2	-	16	TRBJ2-2	CASRSLAGRPTGELFF	TGCGCCAGCAGGTCACTAGCGGGGCGACCCACCGGGGAGCTGTTTTTT
TRBV7-8	TRBD2	-	15	TRBJ2-5	CASTHGGGGTETQYF	TGTGCCAGCACCCATGGCGGCGGGGGGACCGAGACCCAGTACTTC
TRBV2	TRBD1	-	16	TRBJ2-1	CASIDRDGLGYNEQFF	TGTGCCAGCATAGACAGGGATGGTCTCGGGTACAATGAGCAGTTCTTC
TRBV11-2	-	many	13	TRBJ1-2	CASSLDRGRANTF	TGTGCCAGCAGCTTAGATCGAGGCAGGGCGAACACCTTC
TRBV5-1	-	-	14	TRBJ2-7	CASSHRGWFDEQYF	TGCGCCAGCAGCCATAGGGGGTGGTTTGACGAGCAGTACTTC
TRBV2	TRBD2	-	14	TRBJ2-1	CASRAGLVTNEQFF	TGTGCCAGCAGAGCTGGACTAGTAACAAATGAGCAGTTCTTC
TRBV18	TRBD1	once	16	TRBJ1-5	CASSPRDRGGNQPQHF	TGTGCCAGCTCACCAAGGGACAGGGGAGGCAATCAGCCCCAGCATTTT
TRBV10-3	-	-	13	TRBJ1-2	CAISEQSNYGYTF	TGTGCCATCAGTGAACAGAGTAACTATGGCTACACCTTC
TRBV3-1/TRBV3-2	-	-	18	TRBJ2-3	CASSQEGMRAASTDTQYF	TGTGCCAGCAGCCAGGAGGGGATGCGCGCCGCCAGCACAGATACGCAGTATTTT
TRBV4-1	-	-	13	TRBJ1-2	CASSLPGGSGYTF	TGCGCCAGCAGCCTACCAGGAGGGTCTGGCTACACCTTC
TRBV27	-	once	13	TRBJ2-7	CASSFTQHYEQYF	TGTGCCAGCAGTTTTACACAGCACTACGAGCAGTACTTC
TRBV7-9	TRBD2	-	16	TRBJ2-1	CASSPIGRAAYNEQFF	TGTGCCAGCAGCCCCATCGGGAGGGCAGCCTACAATGAGCAGTTCTTC
TRBV27	TRBD1	-	16	TRBJ2-1	CASSTLPDREIREQFF	TGTGCCAGCAGTACCCTCCCTGACAGGGAAATTCGGGAGCAGTTCTTC